The 31 T cell receptor beta chains below were found in one sample sequenced in a study of CD8 T cells in Susac syndrome. Random-hexamer reverse transcription was applied to roughly 0.45 to 1 ug RNA. TCRdb used MiXCR to reprocess the immunoSEQ multiplex PCR reads, holding one entry per CDR3 protein. Among 40,000 to 55,000 distinct CDR3 sequences, 85% to 95% were seen once, and the ten largest hold 0.45% to 0.65%. The sample was CD8+ T cells from PBMCs. These receptors all come from a human donor with multiple sclerosis.

The chain uses TRBV11-1 and TRBJ1-1; tentative D call: TRBD1 (5 bases). Trimming pared 7 bases from V and 1 base from J, leaving 7 bases between. The CDR3 is made up of 12 amino acids. Germline values: CDR1 SGHAT, CDR2 FQDESV (reference sequence). CDR3 sequence reads: CASNQGNTEAFF. The DNA of the CDR3 is TGTGCCAGCAACCAGGGGAACACTGAAGCTTTCTTT.

The chain employs TRBV2 and TRBJ2-2; 8 nucleotides match TRBD2. Germline CDR1 and CDR2: SNHLY and FYNNEI. J was trimmed by 1 base and V by 8 bases; bases with no gene match: 3. The length of the CDR3 is 14 residues. Here the CDR3 DNA reads TGTGCCAGCGAGCTAGCGGGGAACACCGGGGAGCTGTTTTTT. It codes for CASELAGNTGELFF.

This rearrangement joins TRBV27 to TRBJ2-7; 7 bases are shared with TRBD2. The CDR3 loop spans 14 amino acids. The ends lost 0 bases at V and 13 bases at J; junction bases unmatched: 12. Germline CDR1 is MNHEY and CDR2 is SMNVEV (reference sequence). The CDR3 protein is CASSLSHSSGLKYF. In DNA, the CDR3 is TGTGCCAGCAGTTTATCCCATTCTAGCGGTCTGAAATACTTC.

The chain combines TRBV7-2 with TRBJ2-7; D is unresolved. CDR3 length: 13 residues. From germline, CDR1 is SGHTA and CDR2 FQGNSA. Trimming cost V 5 bases and J 4 bases, with 12 bases left between them. CDR3 DNA: TGTGCCAGCAGCCATTATCCCGGATACGAGCAGTACTTC. Amino acids: CASSHYPGYEQYF.

The rearrangement joins TRBV29-1 to TRBJ2-2, with TRBD2 identical over 8 bases. CDR1 is SQVTM, CDR2 ANQGSEA, per germline. The V segment lost 4 bases and the J segment 5 bases; nucleotides outside the gene matches: 9. CDR3 length: 15 amino acids. The CDR3 DNA is TGCAGCGTTGCCCTAGGGCAGCGGGGGACCGGGGAGCTGTTTTTT. Translated, it gives CSVALGQRGTGELFF.

The CDR3, as DNA: TGTGCCAGTACCTCCGGGATCTATGGCTACACCTTC. The encoded protein is CASTSGIYGYTF. The chain couples TRBV19 to TRBJ1-2; D is uncertain. This CDR3 region has 12 residues. Trimming left V 7 bases short and J 4 bases short, with 10 bases between. Germline CDR1 and CDR2: LNHDA and SQIVND (reference sequence).

The rearrangement joins TRBV6-6 to TRBJ2-7, with D unresolved. Germline V lookup: CDR1 MNHNY, CDR2 SVGAGI (reference sequence). The V end was cut by 7 bases, the J end by 9 bases, with 16 bases between. This CDR3 is 12 amino acids long. The CDR3 here is CASMARSGAQYF. The DNA of the CDR3 is TGTGCCAGCATGGCCCGAAGTGGTGCGCAGTACTTC.

CDR3 sequence (DNA): TGTGCCAGCAGTCGACTAGTAGATACCGGGGAGCTGTTTTTT. Protein: CASSRLVDTGELFF. The chain uses TRBV28 and TRBJ2-2; D is possibly TRBD2 (6 bases). This CDR3 spans 14 amino acids. V shed 5 bases and J shed 5 bases, with 12 bases lying between them. Germline V gene sequence: CDR1 MDHEN, CDR2 SYDVKM. Supplemented by reference TRBV28 and TRBJ2-2, the full variable domain reads DVKVTQSSRYLVKRTGEKVFLECVQDMDHENMFWYRQDPGLGLRLIYFSYDVKMKEKGDIPEGYSVSREKKERFSLILESASTNQTSMYLCASSRLVDTGELFFGEGSRLTVL.

This clonotype was counted once. The rearrangement joins TRBV29-1 to TRBJ1-2; D remains ambiguous. This CDR3 is built from 11 residues. The V gene's germline CDR1 is SQVTM and CDR2 ANQGSEA. With 5 bases removed from V and 8 bases from J, the gap between germline ends came to 12 bases. The CDR3 loop reads CSVPGLQGYTF. For the CDR3, the DNA is TGCAGCGTTCCAGGACTCCAAGGCTACACCTTC.

The chain employs TRBV2 and TRBJ1-2; D is possibly TRBD1 (5 bases). CDR3 length equals 11 residues. Trimming removed 9 bases from V and 6 bases from J, with 11 bases in between. In germline, CDR1 is SNHLY, CDR2 FYNNEI. In DNA, the CDR3 is TGTGCCAGGGCCCAGGGAAATGGCTACACCTTC. This codes for CARAQGNGYTF.

The V and J genes are TRBV3-1 and TRBJ2-2; D possibly uses TRBD1 or TRBD2 (5 bases each). Germline lookup yields CDR1 LGHDT and CDR2 YNNKEL (reference sequence). The V and J ends lost 0 bases and 6 bases respectively, with 17 bases between them. The CDR3 runs to 17 residues. The CDR3 here is CASSQDPRDRGAGELFF. The CDR3 DNA reads as TGTGCCAGCAGCCAAGATCCCCGGGACCGAGGGGCCGGGGAGCTGTTTTTT.

The chain combines TRBV2 with TRBJ2-5; 8 nucleotides match TRBD2. From germline, CDR1 is SNHLY and CDR2 FYNNEI. This CDR3 is 14 amino acids long. V trimming: 8 bases; J trimming: 3 bases; junction bases outside the gene matches: 8. As DNA, the CDR3 is TGTGCCAGCGTGGTGCGGGGGGCCAAAGAGACCCAGTACTTC. This codes for CASVVRGAKETQYF. Full variable domain (remainder filled in from reference TRBV2 and TRBJ2-5): EPEVTQTPSHQVTQMGQEVILRCVPISNHLYFYWYRQILGQKVEFLVSFYNNEISEKSEIFDDQFSVERPDGSNFTLKIRSTKLEDSAMYFCASVVRGAKETQYFGPGTRLLVL.

V usage is TRBV7-9 and J usage is TRBJ1-3; D call uncertain. This CDR3 contains 16 residues. V was clipped by 0 bases and J by 0 bases, with 9 bases between them. The V gene's germline CDR1 is SEHNR and CDR2 FQNEAQ (reference sequence). Here the CDR3 reads CASSLAQPSSGNTIYF. Here the CDR3 DNA reads TGTGCCAGCAGCTTAGCCCAACCTTCCTCTGGAAACACCATATATTTT.

This chain connects TRBV7-9 to TRBJ2-2; D unresolved. The V end was cut by 2 bases, the J end by 5 bases, with 6 bases between. In germline, CDR1 is SEHNR, CDR2 FQNEAQ (reference sequence). The CDR3 is made up of 13 amino acids. CDR3 in DNA: TGTGCCAGCAGCTTACGAAAAACCGGGGAGCTGTTTTTT. Protein sequence: CASSLRKTGELFF.

V and J are TRBV12-3 or TRBV12-4 and TRBJ1-2; D gene unclear. V shed 7 bases and J shed 8 bases, with 14 bases lying between them. This CDR3 comprises 12 residues. The CDR3 coding sequence is TGTGCCAGCAACCCACCCAGTATGGGCTACACCTTC. Translation: CASNPPSMGYTF.

This clonotype appeared once. The V gene is TRBV3-1, the J gene TRBJ1-5; D perhaps matches TRBD1 (6 bases). CDR3 length: 14 residues. Trimming shortened V by 3 bases and J by 8 bases, and 14 bases separated the two germline ends. Germline CDR1 LGHDT, CDR2 YNNKEL (reference sequence). CDR3 region: CASSHGQGQEPQHF. The CDR3 DNA is TGTGCCAGCAGCCACGGGCAGGGGCAGGAGCCCCAGCATTTT.

The rearrangement links TRBV20-1 to TRBJ2-2; no clear D gene. V shed 5 bases and J shed 0 bases, with 7 bases lying between them. Germline V lookup: CDR1 DFQATT, CDR2 SNEGSKA (reference sequence). The CDR3 is 13 amino acids. The CDR3 DNA sequence: TGCAGTGCTGACCTAGCGAACACCGGGGAGCTGTTTTTT. Its protein product is CSADLANTGELFF.

CDR3 loop: CASSLDLTGPGELFF. Written as DNA, the CDR3 is TGTGCCAGCAGCTTAGATCTAACAGGCCCCGGGGAGCTGTTTTTT. V usage is TRBV11-2 and J usage is TRBJ2-2; the D gene is possibly TRBD1 (5 bases). Trimming took off 0 bases at V and 6 bases at J, with 11 bases between the two ends. In germline, CDR1 is SGHAT, CDR2 FQNNGV. The CDR3 loop spans 15 amino acids.

The J gene is TRBJ1-5, the V gene TRBV28; D is ambiguous. The CDR3 is made up of 15 amino acids. Trimming stripped 5 bases from V and 0 bases from J, with 11 bases between. The V gene's germline CDR1 is MDHEN and CDR2 SYDVKM. CDR3 region: CASSPLRGSNQPQHF. CDR3 nucleotide sequence: TGTGCCAGCAGTCCCCTCCGGGGTAGCAATCAGCCCCAGCATTTT. The whole variable domain, filled in from reference TRBV28 and TRBJ1-5, reads DVKVTQSSRYLVKRTGEKVFLECVQDMDHENMFWYRQDPGLGLRLIYFSYDVKMKEKGDIPEGYSVSREKKERFSLILESASTNQTSMYLCASSPLRGSNQPQHFGDGTRLSIL.

The chain uses TRBV21-1 and TRBJ2-4; the table names TRBD1, a call not compared with the DNA. TRBV21-1 is a recognized pseudogene. The CDR3 has 19 amino acids. CDR3 sequence (DNA): TGTGCCAGCAGCAATTTAGGGACAGCTGACTCCTTAGCCAAAAACATTCAGTACTTC. Protein sequence: CASSNLGTADSLAKNIQYF.

Points on this clonotype: The junction differs from germline at one of its ends, possibly a read error. The chain is built from TRBV7-7 and TRBJ2-7; TRBD1 is a possible D gene (8 bases). The CDR3 covers 14 residues. Per the germline V gene, CDR1 is SSHAT and CDR2 is FNYEAQ (reference sequence). In nucleotides, the CDR3 is TGTGCTAGCAGCTTGACAGGGGAGGGCCACGAGCAGTACTTC. Amino acids: CASSLTGEGHEQYF. The full variable domain, with the rest looked up from reference TRBV7-7 and TRBJ2-7, is GAGVSQSPRYKVTKRGQDVTLRCDPISSHATLYWYQQALGQGPEFLTYFNYEAQPDKSGLPSDRFSAERPEGSISTLTIQRTEQRDSAMYRCASSLTGEGHEQYFGPGTRLTVT.

The chain employs TRBV4-3 and TRBJ2-7, with 8 positions matching TRBD1. After removal of 0 bases from V and 2 bases from J, the junction contained 9 bases not matched to a gene. Germline V CDR1 and CDR2: LGHNA, YSLEER. This CDR3 region has 17 residues. The CDR3 region is CASSQDPPDRVPYEQYF. CDR3 DNA: TGCGCCAGCAGCCAAGATCCCCCGGACAGGGTCCCCTACGAGCAGTACTTC.

The V and J genes are TRBV11-1 and TRBJ2-7; D not certain. V was cut by 3 bases and J by 0 bases, with 6 bases left in between. This CDR3 is 13 amino acids long. Germline CDR1 reads SGHAT; CDR2 reads FQDESV (reference sequence). The CDR3 nucleotides read TGTGCCAGCAGCTTTGAAATCTCCTACGAGCAGTACTTC. Encoded protein: CASSFEISYEQYF.

V usage is TRBV10-3 and J usage is TRBJ1-1; tentatively, D is TRBD1 (5 bases). Trimming left V 11 bases short and J 2 bases short, with 18 bases between. Germline V gives CDR1 ENHRY, CDR2 SYGVKD. The CDR3 length is 14 residues. The CDR3 DNA follows: TGTGCCTCGACCCGGGGGGGGGTTAACACTGAAGCTTTCTTT. Translating it yields CASTRGGVNTEAFF.

The chain couples TRBV7-9 to TRBJ2-7, with D perhaps TRBD2 (6 bases). V was cut by 5 bases and J by 9 bases, with 17 bases left in between. Germline assignment: CDR1 SEHNR and CDR2 FQNEAQ (reference sequence). CDR3 length: 13 amino acids. CDR3 DNA: TGTGCCAGCAGCCTCCGGGACTTCAGGGTGCAGTACTTC. Its protein product is CASSLRDFRVQYF.

The rearrangement joins TRBV10-3 to TRBJ2-3, with D uncertain. Germline assignment: CDR1 ENHRY and CDR2 SYGVKD. Trimming removed 3 bases at V and 5 bases at J, with 12 bases between. CDR3 size: 14 residues. The CDR3 DNA follows: TGTGCCATCAGTGACCCGACTGGAATAGATACGCAGTATTTT. Residues: CAISDPTGIDTQYF.

The rearrangement uses TRBV4-1 and TRBJ1-1; 8 bases align to TRBD1. Germline trimming cut 4 bases from V and 1 base from J; bases unmatched to any gene: 5. Germline CDR1 MGHRA, CDR2 YSYEKL. The CDR3 has 15 residues. The CDR3 DNA reads TGCGCCAGCAGCCTGTCCGGGACAGGGAACACTGAAGCTTTCTTT. This translates into CASSLSGTGNTEAFF.

The chain uses TRBV9 and TRBJ1-5, with TRBD1 identical over 7 bases. CDR1 SGDLS and CDR2 YYNGEE come from the germline V gene. V gave up 0 bases and J gave up 8 bases; unmatched junction bases: 5. This CDR3 is built from 14 residues. For the CDR3, the DNA is TGTGCCAGCAGCGTAGACGGGACAGTTGAGCCCCAGCATTTT. It specifies CASSVDGTVEPQHF.

This sequence joins TRBV28 and TRBJ1-1; no clear D gene. Germline CDR1 MDHEN, CDR2 SYDVKM. Trimming shortened V by 6 bases and J by 1 base, and 12 bases separated the two germline ends. CDR3 length: 14 amino acids. The CDR3 nucleotides read TGTGCCAGCAGCCCTCCGGAAGAGAACACTGAAGCTTTCTTT. Translating gives CASSPPEENTEAFF.

The genes are TRBV20-1 and TRBJ2-5; D is uncertain. CDR1 DFQATT and CDR2 SNEGSKA come from the germline V gene (reference sequence). V lost 0 bases to trimming and J lost 5 bases, with 22 bases between them. The CDR3 is 17 amino acids. The CDR3: CSARDLKTRSSLETQYF. In DNA, the CDR3 is TGCAGTGCTAGAGATCTCAAGACCCGTAGTAGCTTGGAGACCCAGTACTTC.

The J gene is TRBJ2-1, the V gene TRBV9; either TRBD1 or TRBD2 may supply D (6 bases each). Germline CDR1 is SGDLS and CDR2 is YYNGEE. The CDR3 runs 14 residues. Trimming cost V 0 bases and J 9 bases, with 13 bases left between them. The DNA of the CDR3 is TGTGCCAGCAGCGTAGTTCCGGGGGCGAGTGAGCAGTTCTTC. Its translation: CASSVVPGASEQFF. Supplemented by reference TRBV9 and TRBJ2-1, the full variable domain reads DSGVTQTPKHLITATGQRVTLRCSPRSGDLSVYWYQQSLDQGLQFLIQYYNGEERAKGNILERFSAQQFPDLHSELNLSSLELGDSALYFCASSVVPGASEQFFGPGTRLTVL.